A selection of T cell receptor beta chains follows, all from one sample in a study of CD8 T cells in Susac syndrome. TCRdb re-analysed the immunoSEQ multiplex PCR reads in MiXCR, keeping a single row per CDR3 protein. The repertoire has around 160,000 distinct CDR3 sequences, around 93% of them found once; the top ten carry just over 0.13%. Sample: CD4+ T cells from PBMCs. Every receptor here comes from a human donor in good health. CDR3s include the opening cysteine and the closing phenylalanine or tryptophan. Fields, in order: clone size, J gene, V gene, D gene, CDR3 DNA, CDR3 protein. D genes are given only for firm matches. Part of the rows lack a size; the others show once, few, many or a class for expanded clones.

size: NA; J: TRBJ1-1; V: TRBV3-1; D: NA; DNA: TGTGCCAGCAGCCAAATTCTAGGTTCGGGCGCAGCTTTCTTT; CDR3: CASSQILGSGAAFF
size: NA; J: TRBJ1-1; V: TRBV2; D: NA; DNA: TGTGCCAGCAGCAACAGGGAGATCGGCACTGAAGCTTTCTTT; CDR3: CASSNREIGTEAFF
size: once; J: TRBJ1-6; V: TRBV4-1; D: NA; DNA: TGCGCCAGCAGCCAAGAGGAGAGCTCCTATAATTCACCCCTCCACTTT; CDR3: CASSQEESSYNSPLHF
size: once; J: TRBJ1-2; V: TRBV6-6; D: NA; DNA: TGTGCCAGCAGTTACGGAGGGGCTGACTATGGCTACACCTTC; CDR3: CASSYGGADYGYTF
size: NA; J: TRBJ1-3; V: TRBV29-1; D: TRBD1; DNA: TGCAGCGTTGAAGATCAACAGGGGGCCTCCGGAAACACCATATATTTT; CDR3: CSVEDQQGASGNTIYF
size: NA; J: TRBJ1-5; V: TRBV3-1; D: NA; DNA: TGTGCCAGCAGCCAGACAGGCGGTCAGCCCCAGCATTTT; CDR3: CASSQTGGQPQHF
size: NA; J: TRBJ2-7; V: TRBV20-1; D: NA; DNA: TGCAGTGCTTACCGGGACCCGCGATACGAGCAGTACTTC; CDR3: CSAYRDPRYEQYF
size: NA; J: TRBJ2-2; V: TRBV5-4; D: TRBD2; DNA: TGTGCCAGCAGCTTGGCAACGGCGGGGGGGCGCACCGGGGAGCTGTTTTTT; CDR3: CASSLATAGGRTGELFF
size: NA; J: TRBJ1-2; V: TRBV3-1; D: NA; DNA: TGTGCCAGCAGTCGAATCCCTTATGGCTACACCTTC; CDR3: CASSRIPYGYTF
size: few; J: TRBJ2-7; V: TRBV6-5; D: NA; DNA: TGTGCCAGCAGCAGCCCACGGAACTACGAGCAGTACTTC; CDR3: CASSSPRNYEQYF
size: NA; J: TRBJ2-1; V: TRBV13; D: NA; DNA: TGTGCCAGCAGCCCAGGCCGATTCTCCTACAATGAGCAGTTCTTC; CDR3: CASSPGRFSYNEQFF
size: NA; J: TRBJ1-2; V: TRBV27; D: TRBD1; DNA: TGTGCCAGCAGTCCGCCCCCAGCCTCGACAGGGGGCGTAAACTATGGCTACACCTTC; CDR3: CASSPPPASTGGVNYGYTF
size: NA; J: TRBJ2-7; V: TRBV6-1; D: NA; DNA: TGTGCCAGCAGTGCCCAACAGAGCTTTGTCTCCTACGAGCAGTACTTC; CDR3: CASSAQQSFVSYEQYF
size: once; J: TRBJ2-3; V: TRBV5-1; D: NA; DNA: TGCGCCAGCAGCTATTCCGGGACCTCGGATACGCAGTATTTT; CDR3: CASSYSGTSDTQYF